This T cell receptor (beta chain) was recorded in a study of PD-1 blockade in classical Hodgkin lymphoma. Notes on the study in general: Baseline TCR diversity was reportedly lower in newly diagnosed patients than in healthy donors. It was reported as lower still in relapsed/refractory patients. For complete responders, baseline diversity was comparable to that of newly diagnosed patients.

Relapse was seen in all patients after autologous stem cell transplantation, and brentuximab vedotin exposure was variable. Clones were read by immunoSEQ multiplex PCR, and TCRdb kept only the in-frame ones, dropping some. Here the sample spans under 45,000 clones, approximately 83% being singletons. The length of the CDR3 is 11 residues. Per germline, CDR1 ENHRY and CDR2 SYGVKD. Trimming removed 6 bases at V and 1 base at J, with 3 bases between. This clone was counted between two and nine times. Its antigen is still unknown. The sample holds other DNA sequences that translate to the same CDR3. The V gene is TRBV10-3, the J gene TRBJ2-5; D gene ambiguous. The source is a human donor with classical Hodgkin lymphoma. Sequences were derived from peripheral blood mononuclear cells (PBMCs), sampled at baseline. The CDR3 loop reads CAISAQETQYF. CDR3 bases: TGTGCCATCAGCGCCCAAGAGACCCAGTACTTC.